These T cell receptor beta chains were read from a single sample in a study of cytomegalovirus exposure and HLA in healthy donors. Some clones are missing from TCRdb's copy, which holds only in-frame ones; the method was immunoSEQ multiplex PCR. Of some 140,000 clones in the sample, 80% were seen once. Sequenced sample: PBMCs. The receptors stem from a man under 40 in good health and CMV-seronegative. Each CDR3 is given with its conserved first and last residue. A D gene is named only where the DNA matches it firmly. Some rows have no size entry. The others give once, few or many, or a class for an expanded clone.

j_gene: TRBJ1-6; v_gene: TRBV6-5; d_gene: TRBD1; abundance: -; CDR3aa: CASSLTGENSPLHF; CDR3nt: TGTGCCAGCAGCCTGACAGGGGAAAATTCACCCCTCCACTTT
j_gene: TRBJ2-1; v_gene: TRBV4-3; d_gene: -; abundance: -; CDR3aa: CASSQDPWGVRYNEQFF; CDR3nt: TGCGCCAGCAGCCAAGATCCGTGGGGAGTCAGATACAATGAGCAGTTCTTC
j_gene: TRBJ2-5; v_gene: TRBV10-2; d_gene: TRBD1; abundance: -; CDR3aa: CASSGQGVETQYF; CDR3nt: TGCGCCAGCAGTGGACAGGGAGTTGAGACCCAGTACTTC
j_gene: TRBJ1-2; v_gene: TRBV5-1; d_gene: TRBD1; abundance: -; CDR3aa: CASSGGTAFYGYTF; CDR3nt: TGCGCCAGCAGCGGCGGGACAGCTTTCTATGGCTACACCTTC
j_gene: TRBJ2-3; v_gene: TRBV5-1; d_gene: TRBD1; abundance: once; CDR3aa: CASRLGQGSTDTQYF; CDR3nt: TGCGCCAGCCGCCTGGGACAGGGGTCCACAGATACGCAGTATTTT
j_gene: TRBJ1-1; v_gene: TRBV2; d_gene: -; abundance: -; CDR3aa: CASRAEVNTEAFF; CDR3nt: TGTGCCAGCAGAGCTGAAGTGAACACTGAAGCTTTCTTT
j_gene: TRBJ2-7; v_gene: TRBV27; d_gene: TRBD2; abundance: -; CDR3aa: CASSLLWGGEQYF; CDR3nt: TGTGCCAGCAGTTTATTGTGGGGGGGAGAGCAGTACTTC
j_gene: TRBJ2-5; v_gene: TRBV7-2; d_gene: TRBD1; abundance: -; CDR3aa: CASSFGTGETQYF; CDR3nt: TGTGCCAGCAGCTTCGGGACAGGGGAGACCCAGTACTTC
j_gene: TRBJ1-3; v_gene: TRBV11-3; d_gene: -; abundance: once; CDR3aa: CASSLGGTNSGNTIYF; CDR3nt: TGTGCCAGCAGCTTAGGAGGGACTAACTCTGGAAACACCATATATTTT
j_gene: TRBJ2-2; v_gene: TRBV5-1; d_gene: -; abundance: -; CDR3aa: CASSTDSTGYTGELFF; CDR3nt: TGCGCCAGCAGCACGGATTCGACTGGATACACCGGGGAGCTGTTCTTT
j_gene: TRBJ2-1; v_gene: TRBV18; d_gene: -; abundance: -; CDR3aa: CASSPKGEGGYNEQFF; CDR3nt: TGTGCCAGCTCACCAAAAGGGGAAGGTGGTTACAATGAGCAGTTCTTC
j_gene: TRBJ2-2; v_gene: TRBV7-7; d_gene: TRBD1; abundance: few; CDR3aa: CASSSDRAIAGELFF; CDR3nt: TGTGCCAGCAGCTCCGACAGGGCAATCGCCGGGGAGCTGTTTTTT
j_gene: TRBJ1-1; v_gene: TRBV7-2; d_gene: TRBD1; abundance: -; CDR3aa: CASSLRQGAPTEAFF; CDR3nt: TGTGCCAGCAGCTTAAGGCAGGGGGCTCCCACTGAAGCTTTCTTT
j_gene: TRBJ2-7; v_gene: TRBV2; d_gene: -; abundance: -; CDR3aa: CASSGGRGRYEQYF; CDR3nt: TGTGCCAGCAGTGGGGGCAGGGGTCGTTACGAGCAGTACTTC
j_gene: TRBJ1-1; v_gene: TRBV6-5; d_gene: -; abundance: few; CDR3aa: CASQRVMNTEAFF; CDR3nt: TGTGCCAGCCAACGGGTCATGAACACTGAAGCTTTCTTT
j_gene: TRBJ2-7; v_gene: TRBV7-2; d_gene: TRBD2; abundance: -; CDR3aa: CASSWARETYEQYF; CDR3nt: TGTGCCAGCAGCTGGGCGCGGGAGACTTACGAGCAGTACTTC
j_gene: TRBJ2-2; v_gene: TRBV19; d_gene: -; abundance: -; CDR3aa: CASSIPTGRNTGELFF; CDR3nt: TGTGCCAGTAGTATTCCCACAGGGCGGAACACCGGGGAGCTGTTTTTT
j_gene: TRBJ2-2; v_gene: TRBV19; d_gene: TRBD2; abundance: few; CDR3aa: CASSIRREVAGELFF; CDR3nt: TGTGCCAGTAGTATAAGGCGGGAGGTGGCCGGGGAGCTGTTTTTT
j_gene: TRBJ1-1; v_gene: TRBV30; d_gene: -; abundance: -; CDR3aa: CAWRYTGLGTEAFF; CDR3nt: TGTGCCTGGAGGTATACAGGGTTGGGCACTGAAGCTTTCTTT
j_gene: TRBJ1-6; v_gene: TRBV5-1; d_gene: -; abundance: -; CDR3aa: CASSLNSGSYNSPLHF; CDR3nt: TGCGCCAGCAGCTTGAACTCAGGCTCCTATAATTCACCCCTCCACTTT
j_gene: TRBJ2-3; v_gene: TRBV18; d_gene: -; abundance: few; CDR3aa: CASSFNSGAQGDTQYF; CDR3nt: TGTGCCAGCTCATTTAACTCTGGTGCACAGGGAGATACGCAGTATTTT
j_gene: TRBJ1-5; v_gene: TRBV6-6; d_gene: TRBD1; abundance: -; CDR3aa: CASSGQGSNQPQHF; CDR3nt: TGTGCCAGCAGTGGACAGGGGAGCAATCAGCCCCAGCATTTT
j_gene: TRBJ1-4; v_gene: TRBV19; d_gene: TRBD1; abundance: few; CDR3aa: CASMDRGNNEKLFF; CDR3nt: TGTGCCAGTATGGACAGGGGAAATAATGAAAAACTGTTTTTT
j_gene: TRBJ2-4; v_gene: TRBV28; d_gene: -; abundance: once; CDR3aa: CASSVTGRVDQYF; CDR3nt: TGTGCCAGCAGCGTGACAGGCAGAGTTGACCAGTACTTC
j_gene: TRBJ2-3; v_gene: TRBV4-3; d_gene: -; abundance: -; CDR3aa: CASSQGRGKYADTQYF; CDR3nt: TGCGCCAGCAGCCAAGGTCGAGGGAAGTACGCAGATACGCAGTATTTT
j_gene: TRBJ1-2; v_gene: TRBV18; d_gene: TRBD1; abundance: -; CDR3aa: CASSPLGQGADGYTF; CDR3nt: TGTGCCAGCTCACCATTGGGACAGGGGGCTGATGGCTACACCTTC
j_gene: TRBJ2-1; v_gene: TRBV25-1; d_gene: TRBD1; abundance: -; CDR3aa: CASTTETGGRAEQFF; CDR3nt: TGTGCCAGCACCACCGAGACAGGGGGCCGGGCTGAGCAGTTCTTC
j_gene: TRBJ2-1; v_gene: TRBV13; d_gene: TRBD2; abundance: -; CDR3aa: CASSPPGLAPQESYNEQFF; CDR3nt: TGTGCCAGCAGCCCACCGGGACTAGCGCCACAAGAGAGTTACAATGAGCAGTTCTTC
j_gene: TRBJ2-7; v_gene: TRBV6-5; d_gene: TRBD1; abundance: -; CDR3aa: CASSYYHRGTYEQYF; CDR3nt: TGTGCCAGCAGTTACTACCACAGGGGAACCTACGAGCAGTACTTC
j_gene: TRBJ1-1; v_gene: TRBV7-9; d_gene: -; abundance: -; CDR3aa: CASGVQGDTEAFF; CDR3nt: TGTGCCAGCGGGGTACAGGGAGACACTGAAGCTTTCTTT
j_gene: TRBJ2-7; v_gene: TRBV5-1; d_gene: TRBD2; abundance: -; CDR3aa: CASSLAASGYEQYF; CDR3nt: TGCGCCAGCAGCTTGGCCGCTAGCGGCTACGAGCAGTACTTC
j_gene: TRBJ1-1; v_gene: TRBV12-5; d_gene: -; abundance: few; CDR3aa: CASGLEPNNAEAFF; CDR3nt: TGTGCTAGTGGTTTGGAACCCAACAACGCTGAAGCTTTCTTT
j_gene: TRBJ2-1; v_gene: TRBV7-7; d_gene: -; abundance: -; CDR3aa: CASSLAEGTYNEQFF; CDR3nt: TGTGCCAGCAGCTTAGCAGAGGGGACTTACAATGAGCAGTTCTTC
j_gene: TRBJ1-2; v_gene: TRBV11-2; d_gene: TRBD1; abundance: -; CDR3aa: CASSEPGQISFAF; CDR3nt: TGTGCCAGCAGCGAGCCGGGACAGATATCCTTCGCCTTC
j_gene: TRBJ2-5; v_gene: TRBV2; d_gene: -; abundance: -; CDR3aa: CASSWDLAQETQYF; CDR3nt: TGTGCCAGCAGTTGGGACTTAGCCCAAGAGACCCAGTACTTC
j_gene: TRBJ1-1; v_gene: TRBV5-6; d_gene: TRBD1; abundance: few; CDR3aa: CASSPGQGTAEAFF; CDR3nt: TGTGCCAGCAGCCCAGGACAGGGAACCGCTGAAGCTTTCTTT
j_gene: TRBJ2-1; v_gene: TRBV4-2; d_gene: TRBD2; abundance: -; CDR3aa: CASSYGTRPFF; CDR3nt: TGTGCCAGCAGCTACGGGACTAGGCCGTTCTTC
j_gene: TRBJ2-7; v_gene: TRBV5-4; d_gene: TRBD1; abundance: -; CDR3aa: CASSSVTGLNEQYF; CDR3nt: TGTGCCAGCAGCTCTGTGACAGGGTTAAACGAGCAGTACTTC
j_gene: TRBJ2-3; v_gene: TRBV6-1; d_gene: -; abundance: -; CDR3aa: CASSERLGGTDTQYF; CDR3nt: TGTGCCAGCAGTGAAAGACTAGGCGGCACAGATACGCAGTATTTT
j_gene: TRBJ2-5; v_gene: TRBV29-1; d_gene: -; abundance: -; CDR3aa: CSVERGETQYF; CDR3nt: TGCAGCGTTGAAAGGGGGGAGACCCAGTACTTC
j_gene: TRBJ2-1; v_gene: TRBV28; d_gene: TRBD1; abundance: -; CDR3aa: CATSGTGHLSQFF; CDR3nt: TGTGCCACCTCCGGGACAGGGCATTTATCGCAGTTCTTC
j_gene: TRBJ2-5; v_gene: TRBV6-5; d_gene: -; abundance: -; CDR3aa: CASSGPGTSQETQYF; CDR3nt: TGTGCCAGCAGTGGGCCCGGGACTTCTCAGGAGACCCAGTACTTC
j_gene: TRBJ2-5; v_gene: TRBV28; d_gene: -; abundance: -; CDR3aa: CASSSVSGTQYF; CDR3nt: TGTGCCAGCAGTTCAGTCAGCGGGACCCAGTACTTC
j_gene: TRBJ2-7; v_gene: TRBV29-1; d_gene: TRBD2; abundance: -; CDR3aa: CSVSSGISYEQYF; CDR3nt: TGCAGCGTCTCTAGCGGGATCTCCTACGAGCAGTACTTC
j_gene: TRBJ2-5; v_gene: TRBV27; d_gene: TRBD1; abundance: few; CDR3aa: CASSWGQGTQETQYF; CDR3nt: TGTGCCTCCTCGTGGGGACAGGGAACTCAAGAGACCCAGTACTTC
j_gene: TRBJ2-1; v_gene: TRBV9; d_gene: TRBD2; abundance: -; CDR3aa: CASSAEGLAYNEQFF; CDR3nt: TGTGCCAGCAGCGCAGAGGGACTAGCCTACAATGAGCAGTTCTTC
j_gene: TRBJ1-2; v_gene: TRBV28; d_gene: TRBD1; abundance: -; CDR3aa: CASSSPGGYGYTF; CDR3nt: TGTGCCAGCAGTTCCCCAGGGGGCTATGGCTACACCTTC
j_gene: TRBJ2-1; v_gene: TRBV19; d_gene: -; abundance: -; CDR3aa: CASSIDSGRGPYNEQFF; CDR3nt: TGTGCCAGTAGTATAGATTCGGGGCGGGGACCCTACAATGAGCAGTTCTTC
j_gene: TRBJ2-7; v_gene: TRBV2; d_gene: -; abundance: -; CDR3aa: CASGLNGIDEQYF; CDR3nt: TGTGCCAGCGGGCTCAACGGGATAGACGAGCAGTACTTC
j_gene: TRBJ2-3; v_gene: TRBV7-9; d_gene: -; abundance: -; CDR3aa: CASSFGSIVDTQYF; CDR3nt: TGTGCCAGCAGCTTCGGGTCCATAGTAGATACGCAGTATTTT